This T cell receptor (beta chain) was recorded in a study of shared clonotypes between healthy human individuals. Study-wide results and limits: Read depth was anticipated to influence clonotype sharing among donors. The generation probabilities recorded for non-shared clonotypes fell below those of clonotypes shared by all four donors.

Notes on this clone: Its target is not known.

The table came from immunoSEQ multiplex PCR; TCRdb's copy has only in-frame clones and leaves some out. The repertoire has some 2,000,000 clones, 85% to 95% of them found once; the top ten carry more than 0.1%. The CDR3 extends over 16 amino acids. V dropped 3 bases and J dropped 6 bases, with 20 bases sitting between them. Germline V gene data show CDR1 as MDHEN and CDR2 as SYDVKM. Sequenced sample: naive CD4+ T cells sorted from blood. Described subset: CD45RA+ positively selected. This rearrangement joins TRBV28 to TRBJ1-1, with D unresolved. The receptor's source is a man younger than 35 in good health. The CDR3 sequence is CASSLIFGTGRSEAFF. CDR3 DNA: TGTGCCAGCAGTTTGATATTCGGCACCGGGCGGTCTGAAGCTTTCTTT.